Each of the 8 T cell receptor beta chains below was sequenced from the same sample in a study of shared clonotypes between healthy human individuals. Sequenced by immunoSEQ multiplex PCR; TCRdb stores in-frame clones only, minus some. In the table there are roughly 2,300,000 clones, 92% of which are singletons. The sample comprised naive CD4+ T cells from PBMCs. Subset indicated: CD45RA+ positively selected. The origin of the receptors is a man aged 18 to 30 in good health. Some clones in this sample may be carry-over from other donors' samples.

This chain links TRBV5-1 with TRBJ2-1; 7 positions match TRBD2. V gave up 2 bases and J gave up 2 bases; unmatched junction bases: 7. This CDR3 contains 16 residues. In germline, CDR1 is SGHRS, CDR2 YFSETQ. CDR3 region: CASSLVREGPYNEQFF. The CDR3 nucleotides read TGCGCCAGCAGCTTAGTAAGGGAGGGCCCCTACAATGAGCAGTTCTTC.

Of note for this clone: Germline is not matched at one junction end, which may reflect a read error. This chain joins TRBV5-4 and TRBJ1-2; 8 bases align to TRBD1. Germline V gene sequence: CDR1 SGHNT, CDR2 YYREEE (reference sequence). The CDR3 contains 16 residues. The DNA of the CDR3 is TGTGCCAGCACCTTGGGCCTGACAGGGGTGAACTATGGCTACACCTTC. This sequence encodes CASTLGLTGVNYGYTF.

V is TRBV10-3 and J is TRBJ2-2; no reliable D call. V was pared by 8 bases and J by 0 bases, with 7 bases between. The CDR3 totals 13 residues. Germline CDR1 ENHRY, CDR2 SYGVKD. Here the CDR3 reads CAIYSTNTGELFF. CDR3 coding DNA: TGTGCCATCTACTCCACGAACACCGGGGAGCTGTTTTTT.

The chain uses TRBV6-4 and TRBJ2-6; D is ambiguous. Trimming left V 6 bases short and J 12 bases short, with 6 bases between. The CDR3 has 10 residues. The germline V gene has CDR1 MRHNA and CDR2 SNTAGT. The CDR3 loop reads CASRVGVLTF. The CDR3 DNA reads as TGTGCCAGCAGAGTAGGCGTCCTGACTTTC.

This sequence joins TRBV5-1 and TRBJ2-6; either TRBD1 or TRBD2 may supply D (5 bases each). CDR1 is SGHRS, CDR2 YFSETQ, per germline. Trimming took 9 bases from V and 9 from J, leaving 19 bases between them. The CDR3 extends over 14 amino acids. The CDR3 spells CATSPSGRINVLTF. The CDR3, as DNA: TGCGCCACCTCTCCCTCGGGACGGATCAACGTCCTGACTTTC.

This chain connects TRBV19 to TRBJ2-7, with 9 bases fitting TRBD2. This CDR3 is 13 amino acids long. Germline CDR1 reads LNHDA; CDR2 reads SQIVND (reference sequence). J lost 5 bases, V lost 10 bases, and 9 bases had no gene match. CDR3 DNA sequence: TGTGCCACACGGGGACTAGCCGGGAACGAGCAGTACTTC. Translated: CATRGLAGNEQYF.

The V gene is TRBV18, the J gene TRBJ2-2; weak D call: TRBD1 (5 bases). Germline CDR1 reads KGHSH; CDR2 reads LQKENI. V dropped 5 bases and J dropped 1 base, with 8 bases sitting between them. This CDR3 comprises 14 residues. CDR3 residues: CASSTQGNTGELFF. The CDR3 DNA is TGTGCCAGCTCAACCCAGGGGAACACCGGGGAGCTGTTTTTT. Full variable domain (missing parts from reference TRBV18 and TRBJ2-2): NAGVMQNPRHLVRRRGQEARLRCSPMKGHSHVYWYRQLPEEGLKFMVYLQKENIIDESGMPKERFSAEFPKEGPSILRIQQVVRGDSAAYFCASSTQGNTGELFFGEGSRLTVL.

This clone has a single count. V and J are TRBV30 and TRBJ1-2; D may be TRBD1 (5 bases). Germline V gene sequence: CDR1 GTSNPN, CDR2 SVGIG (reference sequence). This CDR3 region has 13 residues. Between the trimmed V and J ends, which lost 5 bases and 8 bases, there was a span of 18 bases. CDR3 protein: CAWGRRGGDGYTF. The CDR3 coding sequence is TGTGCCTGGGGTAGGCGCGGGGGGGACGGCTACACCTTC.